Below are 20 T cell receptor beta chains sequenced from a single sample in a study of blood T cell repertoires in COVID-19. Assay: immunoSEQ multiplex PCR; the TCRdb copy retains only in-frame clones and omits some. This table has over 250,000 clones, more than 85% appearing once. Sequencing was done on a sample of peripheral blood. Source of these receptors: a person between 18 and 35 years old with COVID-19, enrolled during active disease.

This clone has only one observation. Here the CDR3 reads CASSLSGLADYNEQFF. The CDR3 DNA reads TGTGCCAGCAGTTTATCCGGACTAGCGGACTACAATGAGCAGTTCTTC. The chain carries TRBV28 and TRBJ2-1; the match to TRBD2 covers 10 bases. Germline-derived CDR1 and CDR2 are MDHEN and SYDVKM. Unmatched junction bases numbered 3, after V lost 1 base and J lost 3 bases. This CDR3 region has 16 residues.

This chain links TRBV24-1 with TRBJ1-2, with 7 positions matching TRBD1. The CDR3 totals 16 residues. Germline V CDR1 and CDR2: KGHDR, SFDVKD. The V gene end was trimmed by 6 bases and the J gene end by 4 bases; junction bases not matched to a gene: 13. The CDR3 reads CATSPTPGTASYGYTF. CDR3 bases: TGTGCCACCAGTCCAACGCCCGGGACAGCTTCCTATGGCTACACCTTC.

This rearrangement joins TRBV2 to TRBJ1-5, with a possible D match to TRBD1 (5 bases). CDR1 and CDR2 from the germline V gene are SNHLY and FYNNEI. This CDR3 has 13 amino acids. Trimming removed 4 bases at V and 7 bases at J, with 11 bases between. The CDR3 is CASSGGGLQPQHF. CDR3 bases: TGTGCCAGCAGTGGTGGGGGGTTACAGCCCCAGCATTTT.

The V and J genes are TRBV24-1 and TRBJ2-3; TRBD2 matches at 8 bases. After removal of 4 bases from V and 4 bases from J, the junction contained 12 bases not matched to a gene. The CDR3 contains 17 residues. Germline V gene data show CDR1 as KGHDR and CDR2 as SFDVKD. The CDR3 sequence is CATSDSPGRAVADTQYF. CDR3 coding DNA: TGTGCCACCAGTGACTCCCCCGGGAGGGCCGTTGCAGATACGCAGTATTTT.

The chain joins TRBV7-9 to TRBJ2-7; D perhaps matches TRBD2 (5 bases). Germline loops: CDR1 SEHNR, CDR2 FQNEAQ (reference sequence). Deletions cut 5 bases from V and 2 bases from J, with 13 bases between. The CDR3 covers 14 residues. The CDR3 region has the DNA TGTGCCAGCAGCCGGACGGAGGAGACCTACGAGCAGTACTTC. Its translation is CASSRTEETYEQYF.

The gene calls are TRBV27 and TRBJ2-3; 10 bases map to TRBD1. The CDR3 has 16 residues. From germline, CDR1 is MNHEY and CDR2 SMNVEV (reference sequence). Trimming at V came to 3 bases and at J to 0 bases, leaving 3 bases not matched to a gene. CDR3 sequence: CASSFRDRGSTDTQYF. The CDR3 coding sequence is TGTGCCAGCAGTTTCCGGGACAGGGGCAGCACAGATACGCAGTATTTT.

The chain combines TRBV5-1 with TRBJ2-1; tentative D call: TRBD1 (6 bases). Germline assignment: CDR1 SGHRS and CDR2 YFSETQ. V lost 0 bases to trimming and J lost 5 bases, with 12 bases between them. CDR3 length: 15 residues. The CDR3 reads CASSLAGRTDNEQFF. The CDR3 coding sequence is TGCGCCAGCAGCTTGGCCGGGCGGACAGACAATGAGCAGTTCTTC.

The rearrangement uses TRBV29-1 and TRBJ1-4, with 7 bases lining up with TRBD1. V shed 6 bases and J 8 bases; nucleotides not matched to a gene: 9. The germline V gene encodes CDR1 SQVTM and CDR2 ANQGSEA. This CDR3 comprises 13 residues. DNA of the CDR3: TGCAGCGTGAACCAGGGGGTCCGAGAAAAACTGTTTTTT. Its translation: CSVNQGVREKLFF.

V is TRBV27 and J is TRBJ2-1, with D possibly TRBD1 on 6 matching bases. Trimming took off 5 bases at V and 0 bases at J, with 11 bases between the two ends. This CDR3 is built from 15 residues. The germline gives CDR1 MNHEY, CDR2 SMNVEV (reference sequence). As DNA, the CDR3 is TGTGCCAGCAGTGTGGGACAAAGCTCCTACAATGAGCAGTTCTTC. Its translation: CASSVGQSSYNEQFF.

CDR3 region: CASSLAGGPTDTQYF. The DNA of the CDR3 is TGTGCCAGCAGCTTAGCCGGGGGACCCACAGATACGCAGTATTTT. This chain connects TRBV7-2 to TRBJ2-3, with D perhaps TRBD2 (6 bases). Deletions cut 0 bases from V and 2 bases from J, with 9 bases between. The germline V gene encodes CDR1 SGHTA and CDR2 FQGNSA. The CDR3 contains 15 residues.

This clone appeared once. This chain connects TRBV6-5 to TRBJ1-1; TRBD1 aligns across 9 bases. V lost 6 bases and J lost 9; bases outside the gene matches: 8. The CDR3 loop spans 13 amino acids. Per germline, CDR1 MNHEY and CDR2 SVGAGI. The CDR3: CASRQGALGQAFF. The CDR3 DNA sequence: TGTGCCAGCAGACAGGGGGCGCTGGGCCAAGCTTTCTTT.

The rearrangement uses TRBV5-1 and TRBJ2-3, with 11 bases that match TRBD2. Germline CDR1 is SGHRS and CDR2 is YFSETQ. CDR3 size: 16 residues. Losses at the gene ends were 2 bases for V and 5 bases for J; bases not matched to a gene: 7. The CDR3 protein is CASSFYTSGSVDTQYF. The CDR3 nucleotides read TGCGCCAGCAGCTTTTATACTAGCGGGAGTGTAGATACGCAGTATTTT.

The gene calls are TRBV4-2 and TRBJ2-7; 10 bases agree with TRBD2. The germline CDR1 and CDR2 sequences are LGHNA and YNFKEQ. J lost 4 bases, V lost 1 base, and 4 bases had no gene match. This CDR3 is 15 amino acids long. For the CDR3, the DNA is TGTGCCAGCAGCCAAGGTCGACTAGCGGGTTACGAGCAGTACTTC. It specifies CASSQGRLAGYEQYF.

The V gene is TRBV19, the J gene TRBJ1-6; 9 nucleotides match TRBD1. Germline CDR1 reads LNHDA; CDR2 reads SQIVND (reference sequence). V shed 5 bases and J 7 bases; nucleotides not matched to a gene: 6. The CDR3 loop spans 15 amino acids. CDR3 loop: CASSQQGAGNSPLHF. The CDR3 DNA follows: TGTGCCAGTAGTCAACAGGGGGCTGGAAATTCACCCCTCCACTTT.

The chain combines TRBV29-1 with TRBJ2-7; 9 bases are a match to TRBD1. The CDR3 contains 14 residues. V dropped 5 bases and J dropped 4; count of bases not matched to a gene: 9. Germline CDR1 is SQVTM and CDR2 is ANQGSEA. CDR3 region: CSVLTGTGLYEQYF. In DNA, the CDR3 is TGCAGCGTTTTGACCGGGACAGGGTTATACGAGCAGTACTTC.

This chain links TRBV19 with TRBJ2-3; TRBD2 aligns across 13 bases. CDR1 LNHDA and CDR2 SQIVND come from the germline V gene (reference sequence). This CDR3 contains 15 residues. J gave up 5 bases and V 10 bases, and 9 bases lay outside the gene matches. As DNA, the CDR3 is TGTGCCACCAACCCCCGGACTAGCGGGAGAGATACGCAGTATTTT. This translates into CATNPRTSGRDTQYF.

The chain is built from TRBV27 and TRBJ2-1; 7 bases map to TRBD2. Germline values: CDR1 MNHEY, CDR2 SMNVEV (reference sequence). This CDR3 is 16 amino acids long. The V segment lost 5 bases and the J segment 4 bases; nucleotides outside the gene matches: 11. Here the CDR3 DNA reads TGTGCCAGCAGTGGGGCGGGAGTAAGTATGTACAATGAGCAGTTCTTC. Its translation is CASSGAGVSMYNEQFF.

This chain uses TRBV19 with TRBJ1-5, with D possibly TRBD1 on 5 matching bases. The length of the CDR3 is 13 residues. From germline, CDR1 is LNHDA and CDR2 SQIVND (reference sequence). V lost 9 bases and J 5 bases, leaving 14 bases between the germline ends. The CDR3 DNA is TGTGCCAGCTCGGACACGATCGATCAGCCCCAGCATTTT. It yields the protein CASSDTIDQPQHF. The variable domain in full, with the rest retrieved from reference TRBV19 and TRBJ1-5, is DGGITQSPKYLFRKEGQNVTLSCEQNLNHDAMYWYRQDPGQGLRLIYYSQIVNDFQKGDIAEGYSVSREKKESFPLTVTSAQKNPTAFYLCASSDTIDQPQHFGDGTRLSIL.

The count of this clone is one. This chain uses TRBV28 with TRBJ2-5, with TRBD2 matching 10 bases. Unmatched junction bases numbered 15, after V lost 5 bases and J lost 6 bases. This CDR3 comprises 17 residues. The germline CDR1 and CDR2 sequences are MDHEN and SYDVKM. Here the CDR3 DNA reads TGTGCCAGCAGTCCCACGGGACTTAGCGGGAGGCTGAAGACCCAGTACTTC. This translates into CASSPTGLSGRLKTQYF.

This rearrangement joins TRBV6-5 to TRBJ2-1, with D perhaps matching TRBD2 (5 bases). Trimming removed 1 base from V and 7 bases from J, with 8 bases in between. CDR1 is MNHEY, CDR2 SVGAGI, per germline. The CDR3 runs to 13 residues. In nucleotides, the CDR3 is TGTGCCAGCAGTTACTTCCCGGGAAATGAGCAGTTCTTC. It codes for CASSYFPGNEQFF.